This TCR beta chain appears in the sequencing data of a study of cytotoxic CD8 clonotypes in ibrutinib-treated CLL. Background on the study: The patients comprised about eleven relapsed/refractory and approximately 16 treatment-naive cases, some 17 IGHV unmutated. With a range of 6 to 36, the median treatment time before response samples were taken was approximately twelve months.

TCRdb's copy holds only in-frame clones and misses some; the assay was immunoSEQ multiplex PCR. Among 110,000 or so clones listed, 50% to 65% were seen once. V lost 6 bases to trimming and J lost 8 bases; unmatched junction nucleotides: 2. Germline assignment: CDR1 SNHLY and CDR2 FYNNEI. CDR3 size: 13 residues. Study results and caveats: Baseline clonality exceeded age-matched healthy donors and tracked circulating CD8+ T-cell counts. Progressing and sustained-remission patients had different sampling times.

This clone came up a few times. Its antigen is undetermined. The sample was PBMCs, taken after 24 months of ibrutinib treatment. This sequence was found in a human donor with chronic lymphocytic leukemia. V and J are TRBV2 and TRBJ1-6; 9 nucleotides line up with TRBD1. CDR3 coding DNA: TGTGCCAGCAGGGGACAGGGAGATTCACCCCTCCACTTT. Its protein is CASRGQGDSPLHF.